The text below deals with one TCR beta chain. Its antigen is unknown. According to the study, genomic DNA was the template for TCR beta VDJ and CDR3 profiling. In TCRdb, the reads were re-called with MiXCR into one record per CDR3 protein. The sample has approximately 130,000 distinct CDR3 sequences, around two fifths seen once. This specimen belongs to a study of CD8+CD57+ T cells in acquired aplastic anemia. Study at large: The sorted CD4+ and CD8+ cells yielded an average roughly 3 ug of DNA. Roughly 11 million reads were obtained on average for healthy donor CD4+ cells. Overall study findings and caveats: Roughly 31 CD8+ CDR3 sequences occurred in both the patients and the controls.

The V gene lost 3 bases and the J gene lost 3 bases, with 9 bases spanning the gap. The CDR3 contains 15 residues. Germline CDR1 is ENHRY and CDR2 is SYGVKD. The clonotype was recovered from a human donor in good health, serving as a control. This chain uses TRBV10-3 with TRBJ1-6, with D perhaps matching TRBD1 (6 bases). What was sequenced was sorted CD4+, CD8+, or CD8+CD57+ T cells (not recorded which) from PBMCs. The CDR3 loop is CAISEQGNYNSPLHF. The CDR3 region has the DNA TGTGCCATCAGTGAACAGGGCAACTATAATTCACCCCTCCACTTT.